The next 12 T cell receptor beta chains were all read from a single sample in a study of shared clonotypes between healthy human individuals (dated by TCRdb to the early 2020s). Library preparation employed the immunoSEQ multiplex PCR assay. This immuneACCESS table, as held by TCRdb, lists in-frame sequences with V and J called but not all clones. Of the missing ones, under half trace to an unresolved V gene in checked studies; the others have no known cause. This sample gives approximately 600,000 clones in total; roughly 96% of them show up just once. About 0.11% of the sample goes to the ten largest clones. CD8 naive samples consisted of CD45RO-negative cells that were positively selected for CCR7, yielding a CD45RA+CCR7+ population without TemRA cells. The specimen sequenced was naive CD8+ T cells sorted from blood. Read against the paper, the sample's cell subset or site label means: CD45RA+CCR7+. The receptors come from a young woman in good health.

The chain employs TRBV5-1 and TRBJ1-3; TRBD1 aligns across 8 bases. V shed 0 bases, J shed 1 base, and the junction held 3 bases outside the gene matches. Germline V gene data show CDR1 as SGHRS and CDR2 as YFSETQ. CDR3 length: 16 amino acids. CDR3 residues: CASSLGQGISGNTIYF. The CDR3 DNA sequence: TGCGCCAGCAGCTTGGGACAGGGGATTTCTGGAAACACCATATATTTT.

This rearrangement joins TRBV19 to TRBJ1-1; no definite D call. V gave up 4 bases and J gave up 3 bases, with 9 bases separating them. The length of the CDR3 is 13 residues. CDR1 is LNHDA, CDR2 SQIVND, per germline (reference sequence). This CDR3 is CASSTTKDTEAFF. The CDR3 region has the DNA TGTGCCAGTAGTACTACAAAGGACACTGAAGCTTTCTTT.

This clone has just one count. The chain carries TRBV5-1 and TRBJ2-1, with a tentative D call TRBD2 (5 bases). V lost 4 bases to trimming and J lost 7 bases, with 15 bases between them. Germline V gene lookup returns CDR1 SGHRS and CDR2 YFSETQ. The CDR3 is 14 amino acids. The CDR3 sequence: CASSPGRRINEQFF. CDR3 nucleotides: TGCGCCAGCAGCCCCGGACGGAGGATTAATGAGCAGTTCTTC. The variable domain in full, completed from reference TRBV5-1 and TRBJ2-1, reads KAGVTQTPRYLIKTRGQQVTLSCSPISGHRSVSWYQQTPGQGLQFLFEYFSETQRNKGNFPGRFSGRQFSNSRSEMNVSTLELGDSALYLCASSPGRRINEQFFGPGTRLTVL.

The gene calls are TRBV7-9 and TRBJ2-2; 11 bases line up with TRBD1. CDR3 length: 17 residues. V lost 3 bases to trimming and J lost 6 bases; unmatched junction nucleotides: 9. Germline CDR1 SEHNR, CDR2 FQNEAQ (reference sequence). The CDR3 reads CASSFGFGQGAAGELFF. DNA for the CDR3: TGTGCCAGCAGCTTCGGGTTCGGACAGGGGGCAGCCGGGGAGCTGTTTTTT.

The chain has TRBV19 and TRBJ2-1; 8 bases map to TRBD2. V was pared by 7 bases and J by 8 bases, with 13 bases of the junction left unmatched. This CDR3 comprises 15 residues. Germline V CDR1 and CDR2: LNHDA, SQIVND (reference sequence). CDR3 residues: CASKTWGGRSDEQFF. In DNA form, the CDR3 reads TGTGCCAGTAAAACCTGGGGCGGGAGGAGCGATGAGCAGTTCTTC.

The J gene is TRBJ2-1, the V gene TRBV20-1, with unresolved D. In germline, CDR1 is DFQATT, CDR2 SNEGSKA (reference sequence). This CDR3 has 11 amino acids. V shed 7 bases and J shed 6 bases, with 10 bases lying between them. In DNA, the CDR3 is TGCAGTGGAATGGGTTTCAATGAGCAGTTCTTC. Translating gives CSGMGFNEQFF.

V usage is TRBV29-1 and J usage is TRBJ1-5; D call uncertain. V lost 5 bases, J lost 6 bases, and 8 bases lay in between. Germline V gene lookup returns CDR1 SQVTM and CDR2 ANQGSEA. The CDR3 is 11 amino acids. The CDR3 sequence is CSVIFSQPQHF. CDR3 DNA: TGCAGCGTTATCTTCTCTCAGCCCCAGCATTTT.

This chain links TRBV5-6 with TRBJ2-7, with 10 bases lining up with TRBD2. Germline loops: CDR1 SGHDT, CDR2 YYEEEE. The CDR3 contains 14 residues. The V segment lost 6 bases and the J segment 3 bases; nucleotides outside the gene matches: 6. The CDR3 DNA reads as TGTGCCAGCACTCGGACTAGCGGAATCTACGAGCAGTACTTC. This translates into CASTRTSGIYEQYF.

This chain links TRBV19 with TRBJ2-2; 8 bases map to TRBD2. The J segment lost 4 bases and the V segment lost 0 bases, leaving 7 bases of the junction unmatched. This CDR3 contains 17 residues. The germline V gene encodes CDR1 LNHDA and CDR2 SQIVND (reference sequence). In nucleotides, the CDR3 is TGTGCCAGTAGTATAGATATCAGCGGGAGTGTCACCGGGGAGCTGTTTTTT. As protein: CASSIDISGSVTGELFF.

The chain recombines TRBV19 with TRBJ2-1, with D unclear. Deletions cut 0 bases from V and 7 bases from J, with 19 bases between. The CDR3 loop spans 17 amino acids. Per germline, CDR1 LNHDA and CDR2 SQIVND (reference sequence). CDR3 residues: CASSIDLGLGPSNEQFF. In DNA form, the CDR3 reads TGTGCCAGTAGTATAGATCTAGGCCTCGGCCCATCTAATGAGCAGTTCTTC.

This clone was recorded once. The chain couples TRBV5-4 to TRBJ2-5; unclear D gene. The length of the CDR3 is 15 residues. The V end was cut by 1 base, the J end by 5 bases, with 15 bases between. Germline CDR1 and CDR2: SGHNT and YYREEE (reference sequence). The CDR3 sequence: CASSLYMASGETQYF. The CDR3 nucleotides are TGTGCCAGCAGCTTGTATATGGCCTCCGGGGAGACCCAGTACTTC.

This clone has a handful of counts. The rearrangement uses TRBV27 and TRBJ2-1, with 9 bases aligning to TRBD1. The CDR3 runs to 13 residues. V lost 6 bases and J lost 7; bases outside the gene matches: 4. Germline CDR1 MNHEY, CDR2 SMNVEV (reference sequence). The CDR3 DNA is TGTGCCAGCAGAGCCGGGACAGGGAATGAGCAGTTCTTC. Protein sequence: CASRAGTGNEQFF.